Each of the 3 T cell receptor beta chains below was sequenced from the same sample in a study of PD-1 blockade in classical Hodgkin lymphoma. Each of the patients experienced relapse following autologous stem cell transplantation, and their brentuximab vedotin exposure differed. Generated by immunoSEQ multiplex PCR, the TCRdb table keeps only in-frame clones and is missing some. The sample carries some 23,000 clones, roughly 70% recorded once. The sample in question was peripheral blood mononuclear cells (PBMCs), obtained at baseline. The receptors here all came from a human donor with classical Hodgkin lymphoma.

The chain uses TRBV2 and TRBJ1-5, with 7 bases fitting TRBD1. Germline lookup yields CDR1 SNHLY and CDR2 FYNNEI. CDR3 size: 17 residues. V shed 5 bases, J shed 6 bases, and the junction held 16 bases outside the gene matches. Here the CDR3 reads CASSLGMGGGMGQPQHF. The CDR3 DNA is TGTGCCAGCAGTTTGGGTATGGGAGGGGGCATGGGTCAGCCCCAGCATTTT.

The chain uses TRBV5-1 and TRBJ1-6, with D possibly being TRBD1 (6 bases). Germline V gives CDR1 SGHRS, CDR2 YFSETQ. Trimming removed 4 bases at V and 6 bases at J, with 14 bases between. The CDR3 is 15 amino acids. CDR3 sequence (DNA): TGCGCCAGCAGCCTCCTGACAGGAATTAATTCACCCCTCCACTTT. It is translated as CASSLLTGINSPLHF.

CDR3 nucleotide sequence: TGTGCCAGCAGTGAAAGGTCATGGGCAGAAAGGTCCGGGGCGAACACTGAAGCTTTCTTT. Its translation is CASSERSWAERSGANTEAFF. V is TRBV6-1 and J is TRBJ1-1; TRBD1 is a possible D gene (5 bases). Germline loops: CDR1 MNHNS, CDR2 SASEGT. The CDR3 is 20 residues long. The germline V and J ends were trimmed by 2 bases and 1 base, with 26 bases remaining between them.